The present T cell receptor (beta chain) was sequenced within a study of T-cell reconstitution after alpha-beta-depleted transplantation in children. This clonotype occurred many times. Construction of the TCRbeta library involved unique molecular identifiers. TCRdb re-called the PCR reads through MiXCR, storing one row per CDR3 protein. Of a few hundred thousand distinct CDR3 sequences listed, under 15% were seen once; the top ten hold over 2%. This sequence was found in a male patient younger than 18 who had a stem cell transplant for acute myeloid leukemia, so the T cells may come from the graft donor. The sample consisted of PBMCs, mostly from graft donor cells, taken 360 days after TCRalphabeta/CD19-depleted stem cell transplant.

CDR3 DNA: TGCAGTGCGGATAGCGGGAGGGCCGTCGAGCAGTACTTC. This gives the protein CSADSGRAVEQYF. This chain connects TRBV20-1 to TRBJ2-7, with 11 bases fitting TRBD2. The length of the CDR3 is 13 residues. V gave up 6 bases and J gave up 6 bases; unmatched junction bases: 7. From germline, CDR1 is DFQATT and CDR2 SNEGSKA (reference sequence).